This is a list of T cell receptor beta chains from one sample in a study of CD4 T cells in relation to SARS-CoV-2 and coronaviruses. These TCRs' antigens remain unknown. Clones were sequenced by immunoSEQ multiplex PCR, and TCRdb holds only the in-frame ones, with some missing. The table lists about 29,000 clones, about two thirds of them singletons. The sequenced material came from CD4+ T cells from PBMCs, cultured in vitro. These receptors originate from a human donor in good health. Each CDR3 is given without its conserved first and last residue. A D gene is named only where the DNA matches it firmly. Clone size is given for some rows only: seen once, a few or many times, or a class if the clone is expanded.

TRBJ2-1 | once | TRBV10-2 | TRBD2 | ASRGLGGYNEQF
TRBJ1-1 | - | TRBV5-1 | - | ASSLGVRMNTEAF
TRBJ2-1 | - | TRBV6-5 | - | ASSYDPGNNEQF
TRBJ2-3 | - | TRBV5-1 | TRBD2 | ASSLGLAASTDTQY
TRBJ1-1 | once | TRBV5-6 | - | ASSLTGRDTEAF
TRBJ2-5 | - | TRBV19 | - | ASIPRMVRQETQY
TRBJ1-5 | - | TRBV7-2 | - | ASSLGAGGNQPQH
TRBJ2-2 | once | TRBV4-3 | TRBD1 | ASSQDRGRGTGELF
TRBJ2-1 | - | TRBV11-1 | - | ASSLGTLGEQF
TRBJ2-7 | - | TRBV5-1 | - | ASSGTHQSWH
TRBJ2-7 | few | TRBV2 | - | ASSELSYGRRTYEQY
TRBJ2-2 | - | TRBV6-5 | - | ASRRQTLNTGELF
TRBJ1-1 | few | TRBV27 | - | ASRRGPGLNTEAF
TRBJ1-1 | - | TRBV9 | - | ASSVATTSTEAF
TRBJ1-1 | - | TRBV7-9 | TRBD1 | ASSFDRGGTEAF
TRBJ2-7 | - | TRBV4-3 | TRBD2 | ASSQGLAGTEQY
TRBJ1-6 | - | TRBV7-2 | TRBD1 | ASSRTGTGFSPLH
TRBJ2-5 | - | TRBV5-6 | TRBD1 | ASSLGRGETQY
TRBJ2-7 | few | TRBV7-3 | - | ASSLSSVNEQY
TRBJ2-1 | few | TRBV9 | TRBD2 | ASSVGTSGLYNEQF
TRBJ1-2 | - | TRBV30 | - | ACPGRERGYT
TRBJ2-5 | few | TRBV6-5 | - | ASILDRQETQY
TRBJ1-4 | few | TRBV11-2 | TRBD1 | ASSTKQGWLF
TRBJ1-5 | - | TRBV19 | - | ASSMGWRDQPQH